This is a list of T cell receptor beta chains from one sample in a study of blood T cells in healthy people across ages. TCRdb re-called the 5' RACE reads with MiXCR, one entry per CDR3 protein. The table includes fewer than 900,000 distinct CDR3 sequences, around 34% detected once. The sample comprised blood. The receptor source for this set is a man aged 18 to 29 in good health. The CDR3 runs from the conserved cysteine through the conserved F or W. A D gene is named only where the DNA matches it firmly. Clone size appears in some rows only: once, few, many, or a class for an expanded clone.

NA	few	TRBJ2-3	TRBV4-1	CASRLVAGVGDTDTQYF	TGCGCCAGCAGGCTAGTTGCAGGGGTAGGAGACACAGATACGCAGTATTTT
TRBD2	NA	TRBJ2-5	TRBV11-1	CASSLGLSSGETQYF	TGTGCCAGCAGCTTAGGCCTTTCTAGCGGGGAGACCCAGTACTTC
NA	NA	TRBJ2-1	TRBV7-9	CASSLPPAIGDEQFF	TGTGCCAGCAGCTTACCCCCTGCGATCGGAGATGAGCAGTTCTTC
NA	NA	TRBJ2-5	TRBV20-1	CSALKPGTNEQYF	TGCAGTGCCCTAAAACCCGGGACAAATGAGCAGTACTTC
TRBD2	NA	TRBJ2-1	TRBV4-1	CASSHVTGTSGRAQQFF	TGCGCCAGCAGCCATGTCACCGGGACTAGCGGGAGGGCACAGCAGTTCTTC
TRBD1	few	TRBJ1-6	TRBV12-3/TRBV12-4	CASSYGTDNSPLHF	TGTGCCAGCAGTTACGGGACAGATAATTCACCCCTCCACTTT
NA	few	TRBJ1-3	TRBV6-5	CASSYGITGNTIYF	TGTGCCAGCAGTTATGGAATAACTGGAAACACCATATATTTT
NA	few	TRBJ1-1	TRBV20-1	CSAEDPGGTEAFF	TGCAGTGCTGAGGACCCGGGAGGGACTGAAGCTTTCTTT
NA	many	TRBJ2-2	TRBV12-3/TRBV12-4	CASGTGELFF	TGTGCCAGCGGGACCGGGGAGCTGTTTTTT
NA	NA	TRBJ1-2	TRBV20-1	CSASDGTFYGYTF	TGCAGTGCTAGCGATGGGACGTTCTATGGCTACACCTTC
TRBD2	NA	TRBJ2-1	TRBV4-1	CTSSQDRLAGGLDNEQFF	TGCACCAGCAGCCAAGATCGACTAGCGGGGGGTCTTGACAATGAGCAGTTCTTC
NA	NA	TRBJ2-1	TRBV3-1	CASSHAKGRGYEQFF	TGTGCCAGCAGCCATGCCAAGGGGCGCGGATACGAGCAGTTCTTC
NA	NA	TRBJ2-2	TRBV6-2/TRBV6-3	CASRPPTGELFF	TGTGCCAGCAGGCCACCTACCGGGGAGCTGTTTTTT
TRBD1	few	TRBJ1-2	TRBV14	CTSSRTGVSSNYGYTF	TGTACCAGCAGCCGGACAGGGGTTTCCTCTAACTATGGCTACACCTTC
NA	NA	TRBJ1-1	TRBV7-9	CASSLAGLPEAFF	TGTGCCAGCAGCTTGGCAGGGCTGCCTGAAGCTTTCTTT
NA	many	TRBJ2-3	TRBV10-3	CAISDDRSRTDTQYF	TGTGCCATCAGTGATGATCGGAGTCGCACAGATACGCAGTATTTT
NA	NA	TRBJ2-6	TRBV7-2	CASSLADSSGANVLTF	TGTGCCAGCAGCTTAGCGGATAGCTCTGGGGCCAACGTCCTGACTTTC
TRBD2	NA	TRBJ2-1	TRBV20-1	CSARESIGLAEETQFF	TGCAGTGCTAGAGAAAGTATTGGGCTAGCGGAAGAGACCCAGTTCTTC
NA	few	TRBJ2-3	TRBV15	CATSGSGPLPTDTQYF	TGTGCCACCAGCGGATCGGGACCGCTACCCACAGATACGCAGTATTTT
NA	many	TRBJ2-5	TRBV5-4	CASSRETGQETQYF	TGTGCCAGCAGCCGTGAGACGGGGCAAGAGACCCAGTACTTC
TRBD1	NA	TRBJ2-7	TRBV4-3	CASSHPGQGAGQYF	TGCGCCAGCAGCCACCCCGGTCAGGGGGCAGGGCAGTACTTC
NA	NA	TRBJ2-3	TRBV3-1	CASSRTQLPVGDTQYF	TGTGCCAGCAGCCGAACACAATTACCGGTGGGAGATACGCAGTATTTT
TRBD1	few	TRBJ1-1	TRBV12-3/TRBV12-4	CASSQRRGLIEAFF	TGTGCCAGCAGTCAGCGCAGGGGGTTAATTGAAGCTTTCTTT
NA	few	TRBJ2-4	TRBV7-2	CARGEGGIGAKNIQYF	TGTGCCAGGGGGGAGGGGGGGATAGGAGCCAAAAACATTCAGTACTTC
NA	NA	TRBJ1-5	TRBV15	CATSRRGNSNQPQHF	TGTGCCACCAGCAGAAGGGGGAATAGCAATCAGCCCCAGCATTTT
TRBD1	NA	TRBJ1-1	TRBV20-1	CSARPPLGQGDTEAFF	TGCAGTGCTAGGCCACCTCTGGGACAGGGGGACACTGAAGCTTTCTTT
NA	NA	TRBJ2-1	TRBV7-2	CASSLVGGLNEQFF	TGTGCCAGCAGCTTAGTGGGGGGGCTGAATGAGCAGTTCTTC
TRBD1	NA	TRBJ1-1	TRBV4-2	CASSQVTGGNSEAFF	TGTGCCAGCAGCCAAGTTACAGGGGGGAACTCTGAAGCTTTCTTT
TRBD1	NA	TRBJ1-5	TRBV13	CASSLRAQGAGSNQPQHF	TGTGCCAGCAGCTTACGGGCTCAGGGGGCGGGTTCGAATCAGCCCCAGCATTTT
TRBD2	many	TRBJ2-1	TRBV12-3/TRBV12-4	CASSARLAVTHEQFF	TGTGCCAGCAGTGCGCGACTAGCGGTAACCCATGAGCAGTTCTTC
TRBD2	NA	TRBJ2-5	TRBV14	CASSRLRTSGVKNEQYF	TGTGCCAGCAGCCGACTGAGGACTAGCGGAGTAAAAAATGAGCAGTACTTC
NA	NA	TRBJ1-4	TRBV5-1	CASTIGPGGEKLFF	TGCGCCAGCACCATAGGGCCCGGTGGTGAAAAACTGTTTTTT
NA	NA	TRBJ2-3	TRBV7-3	CASSLTAFYTDTQYF	TGTGCCAGCAGCTTAACGGCCTTCTACACAGATACGCAGTATTTT
NA	NA	TRBJ2-3	TRBV25-1	CTSSESRWQGYTDTQYF	TGTACCAGCAGTGAAAGTAGGTGGCAGGGATACACAGATACGCAGTATTTT
NA	NA	TRBJ2-1	TRBV27	CASSLYPVSGWEQFF	TGTGCCAGCAGTTTATACCCGGTATCGGGTTGGGAGCAGTTCTTC
NA	few	TRBJ2-3	TRBV29-1	CSVEVRLADTQYF	TGCAGCGTTGAGGTCCGGCTAGCAGATACGCAGTATTTT
NA	NA	TRBJ2-2	TRBV7-2	CASSHSWARVTGELFF	TGTGCCAGCAGCCATAGCTGGGCCAGGGTCACCGGGGAGCTGTTTTTT
TRBD2	few	TRBJ2-3	TRBV20-1	CSASRSGGTDTQYF	TGCAGTGCCAGCCGGAGCGGGGGCACAGATACGCAGTATTTT
NA	many	TRBJ2-1	TRBV14	CASSRGPWNEQFF	TGTGCCAGCAGCCGGGGACCATGGAATGAGCAGTTCTTC
NA	few	TRBJ1-1	TRBV20-1	CSAQIDVREAFF	TGCAGTGCCCAGATAGACGTTAGGGAAGCTTTCTTT
NA	once	TRBJ1-5	TRBV5-1	CASSLDSSAGQPQHF	TGCGCCAGCAGCTTGGACTCCTCGGCGGGTCAGCCCCAGCATTTT
NA	NA	TRBJ2-5	TRBV18	CASSPPRWRETQYF	TGTGCCAGCTCACCACCGCGATGGAGAGAGACCCAGTACTTC
NA	few	TRBJ2-1	TRBV6-5	CASSFNRVNEQFF	TGTGCCAGCAGTTTTAACAGGGTGAATGAGCAGTTCTTC
NA	NA	TRBJ2-7	TRBV7-2	CASSLIRTAPYEQYF	TGTGCCAGCAGCCTCATCAGGACCGCACCCTACGAGCAGTACTTC
NA	few	TRBJ1-5	TRBV6-2/TRBV6-3	CASSSGSAVQPQHF	TGTGCCAGCAGTTCTGGGTCGGCTGTTCAGCCCCAGCATTTT
NA	NA	TRBJ2-5	TRBV10-3	CAISEGGGTETQYF	TGTGCCATCAGTGAAGGAGGGGGGACCGAGACCCAGTACTTC
TRBD1	NA	TRBJ2-7	TRBV19	CASRQGQGASYNEQYF	TGTGCCAGTCGGCAAGGACAGGGGGCCTCCTACAATGAGCAGTACTTC
TRBD2	NA	TRBJ2-3	TRBV4-3	CASSQKGLAGGPGNTDTQYF	TGCGCCAGCAGCCAGAAGGGACTAGCGGGGGGACCCGGAAACACAGATACGCAGTATTTT